The 8 T cell receptor beta chains given below trace back to one sample, sequenced in a study of blood T cell repertoires in COVID-19. The table came from immunoSEQ multiplex PCR; TCRdb's copy has only in-frame clones and leaves some out. The profile covers about 440,000 clones, with 85% to 90% appearing a single time and roughly 4% taken by the ten largest. Sequencing was carried out using peripheral blood. All receptors come from a woman in her twenties or thirties with acute or convalescent COVID-19.

The chain has TRBV12-3 or TRBV12-4 and TRBJ1-2; TRBD1 matches at 9 bases. After removal of 6 bases from V and 8 bases from J, the junction contained 7 bases not matched to a gene. The CDR3 runs 13 residues. CDR3 nucleotides: TGTGCCAGCAGCTGGGACAGGGTTGAAGGCTACACCTTC. Translated, it gives CASSWDRVEGYTF.

V is TRBV3-1 (or the pseudogene TRBV3-2) and J is TRBJ1-1; TRBD1 is a possible D gene (6 bases). Germline lookup yields CDR1 LGHDT and CDR2 YNNKEL (reference sequence). V lost 4 bases to trimming and J lost 1 base, with 10 bases between them. This CDR3 spans 14 amino acids. The CDR3 reads CASSPGQWNTEAFF. CDR3 in DNA: TGTGCCAGCAGCCCCGGACAGTGGAACACTGAAGCTTTCTTT.

This rearrangement joins TRBV5-1 to TRBJ2-1; D may be TRBD1 (7 bases). CDR3 length equals 15 residues. Germline loops: CDR1 SGHRS, CDR2 YFSETQ. V shed 0 bases and J shed 7 bases, with 14 bases lying between them. The CDR3 DNA is TGCGCCAGCAGCTTGGGCGGGACAGAATTAAATGAGCAGTTCTTC. As protein: CASSLGGTELNEQFF.

This chain uses TRBV14 with TRBJ2-5; D is possibly TRBD1 (6 bases). Trimming cost V 2 bases and J 0 bases, with 10 bases left between them. The germline gives CDR1 SGHDN, CDR2 FVKESK. This CDR3 has 15 residues. The CDR3 protein is CASSQTGINQETQYF. For the CDR3, the DNA is TGTGCCAGCAGCCAAACAGGGATCAACCAAGAGACCCAGTACTTC. Full variable domain (rest looked up from reference TRBV14 and TRBJ2-5): EAGVTQFPSHSVIEKGQTVTLRCDPISGHDNLYWYRRVMGKEIKFLLHFVKESKQDESGMPNNRFLAERTGGTYSTLKVQPAELEDSGVYFCASSQTGINQETQYFGPGTRLLVL.

In its sample, this clone was seen once. The V and J genes are TRBV29-1 and TRBJ2-3; 8 bases fit TRBD1. Germline V gene lookup returns CDR1 SQVTM and CDR2 ANQGSEA. The trim removed 6 bases at V and 4 bases at J, leaving 6 bases unmatched. CDR3 length equals 13 residues. CDR3 region: CSVLPGGADTQYF. The CDR3 nucleotides are TGCAGCGTCCTGCCAGGGGGCGCAGATACGCAGTATTTT.

The chain links TRBV9 to TRBJ2-2, with 8 bases lining up with TRBD1. V dropped 0 bases and J dropped 6; count of bases not matched to a gene: 10. The CDR3 covers 17 residues. Per germline, CDR1 SGDLS and CDR2 YYNGEE. CDR3 nucleotides: TGTGCCAGCAGCGTAGCCCTAGGACAGGGAGTAGCCGGGGAGCTGTTTTTT. Encoded protein: CASSVALGQGVAGELFF.

The rearrangement uses TRBV30 and TRBJ2-1, with no clear D. Trimming removed 2 bases at V and 2 bases at J, with 4 bases between. Germline V lookup: CDR1 GTSNPN, CDR2 SVGIG (reference sequence). The CDR3 totals 12 residues. In DNA, the CDR3 is TGTGCCTGGAGTTCCGCCTACAATGAGCAGTTCTTC. Protein product: CAWSSAYNEQFF.

The chain uses TRBV7-9 and TRBJ2-7, with 8 nucleotides matching TRBD2. This CDR3 region has 18 residues. Germline CDR1 is SEHNR and CDR2 is FQNEAQ (reference sequence). With V trimmed by 3 bases and J by 2 bases, 15 bases remained unmatched. The CDR3 here is CASSLGPPGGRSAYEQYF. DNA for the CDR3: TGTGCCAGCAGCTTGGGTCCTCCGGGGGGGCGGTCCGCCTACGAGCAGTACTTC.